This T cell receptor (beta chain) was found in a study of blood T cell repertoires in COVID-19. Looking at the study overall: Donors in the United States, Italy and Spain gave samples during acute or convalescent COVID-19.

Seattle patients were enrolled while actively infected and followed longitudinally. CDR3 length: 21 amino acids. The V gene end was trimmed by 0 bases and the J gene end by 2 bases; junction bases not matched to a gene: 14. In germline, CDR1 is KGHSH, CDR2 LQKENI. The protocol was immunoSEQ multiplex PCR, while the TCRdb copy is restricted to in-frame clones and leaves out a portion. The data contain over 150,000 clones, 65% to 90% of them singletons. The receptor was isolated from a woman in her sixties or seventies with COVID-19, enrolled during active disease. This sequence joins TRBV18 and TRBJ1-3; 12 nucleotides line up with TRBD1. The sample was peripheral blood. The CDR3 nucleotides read TGTGCCAGCTCACCACCGCCTGGGACAGGGGGCGCGAGGGTGACTGGAAACACCATATATTTT. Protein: CASSPPPGTGGARVTGNTIYF.